This paragraph covers one T cell receptor beta chain sequence. The target antigen is unknown. Possible read error: a much larger clone is one base away. The CDR3 ends on some other residue instead of the conserved phenylalanine or tryptophan, so this is likely a read error. Researchers took RNA transcripts and amplified TCR beta CDR3 regions from them. HTBI primers served in a first-round RT-PCR, which a second-round multiplex PCR followed. TCRdb processed the multiplex PCR reads anew with MiXCR; each CDR3 protein has one entry. The sample carries 400,000 to 500,000 distinct CDR3 sequences, around 21% recorded once. Lactation, pregnancy, uncontrolled infections and other autoimmune diseases were all grounds for excluding patients. The sample belongs to a study of Graves' ophthalmopathy and Graves' hyperthyroidism. Findings of the study overall: Blood contained most expanded thyroid clonotypes exceeding 0.001 frequency.

The TCR was taken from a young woman with stable Graves' hyperthyroidism. The source material was peripheral blood.

The CDR3 sequence is CASSYRRATGQQYL. Here the CDR3 DNA reads TGTGCCAGCAGTTACCGGAGGGCAACCGGCCAGCAGTACTTG. The V call is TRBV6-2 or TRBV6-3, the J call TRBJ2-7; tentatively, D is TRBD2 (6 bases). The CDR3 contains 14 residues. CDR1 is MNHEY, CDR2 SVGEGT, per germline. Trimming removed 2 bases from V and 8 bases from J, with 16 bases in between.